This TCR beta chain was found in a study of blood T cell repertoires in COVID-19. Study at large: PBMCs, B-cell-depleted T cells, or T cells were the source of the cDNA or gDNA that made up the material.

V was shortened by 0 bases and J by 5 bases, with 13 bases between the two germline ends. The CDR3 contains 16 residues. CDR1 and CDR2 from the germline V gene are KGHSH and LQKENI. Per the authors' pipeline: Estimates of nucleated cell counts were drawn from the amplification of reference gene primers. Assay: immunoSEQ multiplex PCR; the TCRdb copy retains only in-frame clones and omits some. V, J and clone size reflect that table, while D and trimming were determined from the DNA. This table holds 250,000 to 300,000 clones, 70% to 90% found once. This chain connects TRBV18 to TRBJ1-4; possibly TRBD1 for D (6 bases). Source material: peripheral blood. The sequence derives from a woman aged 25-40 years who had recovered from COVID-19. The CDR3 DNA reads TGTGCCAGCTCACCACCGGGAGGGGGATGGAATGAAAAACTGTTTTTT. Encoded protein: CASSPPGGGWNEKLFF.